Shown below are 27 T cell receptor beta chains from a single sample sequenced in a study of blood T cells in healthy people across ages. Sample-barcoded 5' priming and a J-beta primer mix drove a second PCR of roughly 6 to 12 cycles. TCRdb called the 5' RACE reads again in MiXCR, with one record for every CDR3 protein. The top ten clones hold about a fifth of a sample with nearly 1 million distinct CDR3 sequences, roughly 50% of them seen once. Sequencing was done on a sample of blood. These receptors all come from a woman aged 60 to 75 in good health.

This clonotype has just a few counts. The CDR3 nucleotides are TGTGCCAGCAGAACCTGGACAGGGAAAAATGAAAAACTGTTTTTT. Its translation is CASRTWTGKNEKLFF. V usage is TRBV12-3 or TRBV12-4 and J usage is TRBJ1-4; 8 positions agree with TRBD1. Germline trimming cut 6 bases from V and 5 bases from J; bases unmatched to any gene: 8. The CDR3 is made up of 15 amino acids.

In its sample, this clonotype was seen a few times. The chain employs TRBV7-2 and TRBJ2-3; D is unresolved. The CDR3 is made up of 15 amino acids. In germline, CDR1 is SGHTA, CDR2 FQGNSA. V was pared by 1 base and J by 6 bases, with 14 bases between. The CDR3 bases are TGTGCCAGCAGCTTAGGCCCCTCTCCCATTGATACGCAGTATTTT. Amino acid sequence: CASSLGPSPIDTQYF.

The gene calls are TRBV20-1 and TRBJ2-7; 13 bases align to TRBD2. Per germline, CDR1 DFQATT and CDR2 SNEGSKA (reference sequence). This CDR3 is 15 amino acids long. Trimming took 5 bases from V and 1 from J; bases not matched to a gene: 5. The CDR3 nucleotides read TGCAGTGCTCGACTGGGACTAGCGGGATCCTACGAGCAGTACTTC. Residues: CSARLGLAGSYEQYF.

The chain recombines TRBV7-8 with TRBJ2-5; no clear D gene. CDR1 SGHVS and CDR2 FQNEAQ come from the germline V gene. V shed 0 bases and J shed 5 bases, with 4 bases lying between them. This CDR3 contains 12 residues. The CDR3 DNA sequence: TGTGCCAGCAGCTTAGCCTCGGAGACCCAGTACTTC. The encoded protein is CASSLASETQYF.

The V call is TRBV2, the J call TRBJ2-5; weak D call: TRBD2 (6 bases). CDR3 length: 15 residues. The V end lost 3 bases, the J end lost 7 bases, and 18 bases lay between the germline ends. Per the germline V gene, CDR1 is SNHLY and CDR2 is FYNNEI. The CDR3 DNA follows: TGTGCCAGCAGTGACGCCGGGAGAAACATAGGGACCCAGTACTTC. This codes for CASSDAGRNIGTQYF.

This clonotype has more than one count but fewer than ten. The chain joins TRBV7-9 to TRBJ1-2, with D unresolved. This CDR3 is 14 amino acids long. The V end lost 6 bases, the J end lost 4 bases, and 15 bases lay between the germline ends. Germline CDR1 reads SEHNR; CDR2 reads FQNEAQ (reference sequence). The CDR3 protein is CASRTSGIGYGYTF. CDR3 coding DNA: TGTGCCAGCAGAACGTCAGGTATCGGCTATGGCTACACCTTC.

This clonotype was recorded a few times. This chain uses TRBV11-2 with TRBJ2-1, with TRBD1 as a possible D gene (5 bases). The germline CDR1 and CDR2 sequences are SGHAT and FQNNGV. This CDR3 has 14 amino acids. With 5 bases removed from V and 6 bases from J, the gap between germline ends came to 14 bases. The CDR3 DNA reads as TGTGCCAGCAGCCCACCGACAGCCGGCAATGAGCAGTTCTTC. Amino acid sequence: CASSPPTAGNEQFF.

The rearrangement uses TRBV4-1 and TRBJ2-7; 8 bases agree with TRBD2. The CDR3 consists of 18 residues. With 0 bases clipped from V and 2 bases from J, the junction kept 12 bases outside the gene matches. CDR1 MGHRA and CDR2 YSYEKL come from the germline V gene. The CDR3 nucleotides read TGCGCCAGCAGCCAAGATCCCACTAGCGGAGGTTTAACCTACGAGCAGTACTTC. Translation: CASSQDPTSGGLTYEQYF.

The V and J genes are TRBV4-2 and TRBJ2-5, with 7 bases aligning to TRBD2. Trimming removed 4 bases from V and 2 bases from J; junction bases left unmatched: 10. Looked up from germline, CDR1 is LGHNA and CDR2 is YNFKEQ. The CDR3 runs to 16 residues. The CDR3 bases are TGTGCCAGCAGCCTAGTTGCGGGAGTCGGGCAAGAGACCCAGTACTTC. This sequence encodes CASSLVAGVGQETQYF.

This clonotype was detected only a few times. The gene calls are TRBV18 and TRBJ2-1; TRBD2 agrees at 9 bases. The CDR3 is 15 residues long. Losses at the gene ends were 5 bases for V and 2 bases for J; bases not matched to a gene: 4. In germline, CDR1 is KGHSH, CDR2 LQKENI. CDR3 bases: TGTGCCAGCTCAGTAGCGGGGGTCACCTACAATGAGCAGTTCTTC. Protein product: CASSVAGVTYNEQFF.

With respect to this clonotype: The germline gene is not matched at one end of the junction; a read error may be the cause. This sequence joins TRBV28 and TRBJ2-4; no reliable D call. The end of the DNA fits TRBJ2-7 better, so the J call may be wrong. CDR1 and CDR2 (germline): MDHEN, SYDVKM. This CDR3 has 13 amino acids. This CDR3 is CDSVPGVVGEQYF. The CDR3, as DNA: TGTGACAGCGTCCCTGGGGTAGTTGGCGAGCAGTACTTC.

The chain links TRBV28 to TRBJ2-7; the D call may be TRBD1 or TRBD2 (5 bases each). The germline CDR1 and CDR2 sequences are MDHEN and SYDVKM. The CDR3 consists of 16 residues. V was shortened by 4 bases and J by 0 bases, with 16 bases between the two germline ends. CDR3 bases: TGTGCCAGCAGTTCTCCCGGGACCAAAAGCTCCTACGAGCAGTACTTC. Translated, it gives CASSSPGTKSSYEQYF.

This clonotype has just a few counts. The chain joins TRBV9 to TRBJ2-3, with unresolved D. This CDR3 is 19 amino acids long. Germline CDR1 is SGDLS and CDR2 is YYNGEE. Trimming took 0 bases from V and 3 from J, leaving 23 bases between them. The DNA for the CDR3 is TGTGCCAGCAGCGTAGATGGGGAACCGGGCCCGAGTGCGACAGATACGCAGTATTTT. It is translated as CASSVDGEPGPSATDTQYF.

This clonotype was detected a few times. The chain carries TRBV4-3 and TRBJ2-5, with 11 bases lining up with TRBD2. Near its end, the DNA agrees better with TRBJ2-7, so the J call may be wrong. Germline assignment: CDR1 LGHNA and CDR2 YSLEER. CDR3 size: 15 residues. CDR3 nucleotide sequence: TGCGCCAGCAGCCCCTCACTAGCGGGAGCGAACGAGCAGTACTTC. Its translation: CASSPSLAGANEQYF.

This clonotype came up a few times. The gene calls are TRBV25-1 and TRBJ2-6; D unclear. This CDR3 comprises 11 residues. V lost 5 bases to trimming and J lost 6 bases, with 2 bases between them. Germline CDR1 MGHDK, CDR2 SYGVNS. The CDR3 nucleotides are TGTGCCAGCAGTAAGGCCAACGTCCTGACTTTC. It codes for CASSKANVLTF.

In this sample, this clonotype turned up once. V gene TRBV28 combines with J gene TRBJ2-3; TRBD2 aligns across 13 bases. CDR1 and CDR2 from the germline V gene are MDHEN and SYDVKM. The CDR3 runs 18 residues. The trim removed 3 bases at V and 2 bases at J, leaving 8 bases unmatched. As DNA, the CDR3 is TGTGCCAGCAGTTTCAGCCGGACTAGCGGGAGACTCACAGATACGCAGTATTTT. Translated, it gives CASSFSRTSGRLTDTQYF.

In this sample, this clonotype turned up a few times. CDR3 DNA sequence: TGCAGTGCTTCTAGATCTCCAGGGGGCACAGATACGCAGTATTTT. Protein: CSASRSPGGTDTQYF. V gene TRBV20-1 combines with J gene TRBJ2-3, with D maybe TRBD1 (6 bases). This CDR3 is 15 amino acids long. V was clipped by 5 bases and J by 1 base, with 16 bases between them. CDR1 and CDR2 (germline): DFQATT, SNEGSKA (reference sequence).

Details on this clonotype: A much larger clone lies a single base off, so this may be a read error. V is TRBV7-9 and J is TRBJ2-7, with a weak D call TRBD1 (6 bases). V was trimmed by 3 bases and J by 7 bases, leaving 19 bases between them. Per germline, CDR1 SEHNR and CDR2 FQNEAQ (reference sequence). The CDR3 has 15 residues. The CDR3 sequence: CASSLTGSFRDEQYF. The DNA of the CDR3 is TGTGCCAGCAGCTTGACAGGTAGTTTCAGAGATGAGCAGTACTTC.

V gene TRBV20-1 combines with J gene TRBJ1-5; 9 nucleotides match TRBD1. Trimming removed 6 bases from V and 8 bases from J; junction bases left unmatched: 8. Germline CDR1 is DFQATT and CDR2 is SNEGSKA (reference sequence). The CDR3 length is 13 residues. CDR3 protein: CSATGTGLEPQHF. DNA for the CDR3: TGCAGTGCAACAGGGACAGGGCTTGAGCCCCAGCATTTT.

In this sample, this clonotype turned up many times. The chain couples TRBV20-1 to TRBJ1-5, with D hard to call. V was shortened by 0 bases and J by 4 bases, with 13 bases between the two germline ends. There are 15 residues in the CDR3. Germline lookup yields CDR1 DFQATT and CDR2 SNEGSKA (reference sequence). For the CDR3, the DNA is TGCAGTGCTAGAGAGTCGTTGGGAGATAATCAGCCCCAGCATTTT. This sequence encodes CSARESLGDNQPQHF.

The sample holds one count of this clonotype. This rearrangement joins TRBV7-2 to TRBJ2-1; 10 positions match TRBD2. Trimming took 1 base from V and 7 from J; bases not matched to a gene: 4. There are 15 residues in the CDR3. The germline V gene encodes CDR1 SGHTA and CDR2 FQGNSA. The CDR3 coding sequence is TGTGCCAGCAGCTTAGGTCCAGCGGGAGGGAATGAGCAGTTCTTC. Its translation: CASSLGPAGGNEQFF.

The V call is TRBV29-1, the J call TRBJ2-2; D is perhaps TRBD1 or TRBD2 (5 bases each). V was cut by 7 bases and J by 8 bases, with 17 bases left in between. CDR1 is SQVTM and CDR2 is ANQGSEA in the germline V gene. The CDR3 runs to 13 residues. CDR3 bases: TGCAGCGCGCGTAGAGGGGCTCCGGGGGAGCTGTTTTTT. It specifies CSARRGAPGELFF.

The V and J genes are TRBV9 and TRBJ1-1, with 8 bases that match TRBD1. Per germline, CDR1 SGDLS and CDR2 YYNGEE. The CDR3 length is 15 residues. V shed 3 bases, J shed 3 bases, and the junction held 7 bases outside the gene matches. CDR3 nucleotide sequence: TGTGCCAGCAGCGACGCAGGGGGCCCGGACACTGAAGCTTTCTTT. Encoded protein: CASSDAGGPDTEAFF.

The genes are TRBV5-1 and TRBJ2-5; TRBD1 agrees at 10 bases. Germline loops: CDR1 SGHRS, CDR2 YFSETQ. The V gene end was trimmed by 4 bases and the J gene end by 2 bases; junction bases not matched to a gene: 5. The CDR3 contains 15 residues. The CDR3 region is CASSIGTGVQETQYF. CDR3 bases: TGCGCCAGCAGCATCGGGACAGGGGTTCAAGAGACCCAGTACTTC.

This clonotype was recorded a few times. This chain's CDR3 is CASSARQGANAQYF. DNA for the CDR3: TGCGCCAGCAGCGCAAGACAGGGGGCGAACGCGCAGTACTTC. The chain recombines TRBV5-1 with TRBJ2-5; TRBD1 matches at 10 bases. After removal of 4 bases from V and 11 bases from J, the junction contained 11 bases not matched to a gene. Germline-derived CDR1 and CDR2 are SGHRS and YFSETQ. The CDR3 contains 14 residues.

In this sample, this clonotype turned up a few times. The chain employs TRBV9 and TRBJ2-5, with 9 bases lining up with TRBD1. The trim removed 2 bases at V and 5 bases at J, leaving 4 bases unmatched. Germline lookup yields CDR1 SGDLS and CDR2 YYNGEE. This CDR3 spans 14 amino acids. Here the CDR3 reads CASSVGTGRETQYF. The CDR3 nucleotides are TGTGCCAGCAGCGTTGGGACAGGGCGGGAGACCCAGTACTTC.

There are a few counts of this clonotype. This sequence may be a read error, since a much larger clone differs from it by one base. CDR3 sequence (DNA): TGTGCCAGCAGCTTAGGGGAAGAGGGTGGTGAGCAGTACTTC. Protein product: CASSLGEEGGEQYF. This chain links TRBV7-7 with TRBJ2-7; tentative D call: TRBD2 (5 bases). CDR3 length equals 14 residues. Trimming took 1 base from V and 7 from J, leaving 14 bases between them. The germline V gene encodes CDR1 SSHAT and CDR2 FNYEAQ (reference sequence).